This TCR beta chain was documented in a study of T-cell reconstitution after alpha-beta-depleted transplantation in children. Researchers prepared the TCRbeta library using unique molecular identifiers, the study reports. TCRdb analysed the PCR reads with MiXCR anew, one entry per CDR3 protein. This sample has some 200,000 distinct CDR3 sequences; roughly 14% occur once, and the top ten carry less than 15%. This CDR3 region has 18 residues. V lost 3 bases to trimming and J lost 2 bases; unmatched junction nucleotides: 4. Per germline, CDR1 WNHNN and CDR2 SYGVQD (reference sequence). Many counts were recorded for this clonotype.

The specimen comprised PBMCs from the stem cell graft donor, sampled from the stem cell graft. The chain links TRBV10-1 to TRBJ2-1; TRBD2 aligns across 16 bases. The sequence derives from a human donor who donated a stem cell graft to a child with acute lymphoblastic leukemia. The CDR3 here is CASSEGTSGRGTYNEQFF. The CDR3 coding sequence is TGCGCCAGCAGTGAAGGGACTAGCGGGAGGGGGACCTACAATGAGCAGTTCTTC.